These 16 T cell receptor beta chains were all obtained from the same sample, sequenced in a study of shared clonotypes between healthy human individuals. Produced via immunoSEQ multiplex PCR; TCRdb's table is partial and in-frame only. The sample records about 2.1 million clones, 93% being singletons. Positive CCR7 selection of CD45RO-negative cells yielded the naive CD8 cells, and terminally differentiated effector memory CD45RA+ cells were excluded. Sequences were obtained from naive CD8+ T cells from PBMCs. The receptors here all came from a young man in good health. Some clones in this sample may be carry-over from other donors' samples.

About this clone itself: Since the CDR3 does not end with the conserved phenylalanine or tryptophan, this likely comes from a read error. No DNA is shown, since the ends of the CDR3 on it are uncertain; the CDR3 is the one TCRdb lists. V and J are TRBV28 and TRBJ1-2; the table gives TRBD1 as D, unverified against the DNA. Germline CDR1 and CDR2: MDHEN and SYDVKM. The CDR3 region is 14 residues in length, termini included. The chain's CDR3 is CASSLSVRDRVIQA.

This clone has just one count. V usage is TRBV29-1 and J usage is TRBJ1-1; no definite D call. V lost 2 bases and J 0 bases, leaving 4 bases between the germline ends. Germline-derived CDR1 and CDR2 are SQVTM and ANQGSEA. The CDR3 extends over 12 amino acids. The CDR3, as DNA: TGCAGCGTTGAACAGGTGAACACTGAAGCTTTCTTT. It specifies CSVEQVNTEAFF. Together with reference TRBV29-1 and TRBJ1-1, the CDR3 gives the full variable domain: SAVISQKPSRDICQRGTSLTIQCQVDSQVTMMFWYRQQPGQSLTLIATANQGSEATYESGFVIDKFPISRPNLTFSTLTVSNMSPEDSSIYLCSVEQVNTEAFFGQGTRLTVV.

The rearrangement links TRBV27 to TRBJ2-1; D not resolved. The CDR3 runs to 11 residues. Trimming shortened V by 6 bases and J by 9 bases, and 9 bases separated the two germline ends. The germline V gene encodes CDR1 MNHEY and CDR2 SMNVEV (reference sequence). The CDR3 sequence is CASRSGFEQFF. CDR3 nucleotides: TGTGCCAGCAGGTCCGGTTTTGAGCAGTTCTTC.

The chain carries TRBV6-6 and TRBJ2-7; perhaps D is TRBD1 or TRBD2 (5 bases each). Trimming removed 6 bases from V and 2 bases from J, with 17 bases in between. CDR3 length: 15 residues. CDR1 and CDR2 from the germline V gene are MNHNY and SVGAGI (reference sequence). The CDR3 sequence is CASRVRWDGPYEQYF. Written as DNA, the CDR3 is TGTGCCAGCAGGGTAAGGTGGGACGGACCCTACGAGCAGTACTTC.

This clone was counted only a few times. The J gene is TRBJ1-1, the V gene TRBV11-2; weak D call: TRBD1 (6 bases). The CDR3 is 13 residues long. In germline, CDR1 is SGHAT, CDR2 FQNNGV. The V end was cut by 2 bases, the J end by 10 bases, with 14 bases between. CDR3 residues: CASSLQGIEIAFF. For the CDR3, the DNA is TGTGCCAGCAGCTTACAGGGGATTGAAATAGCTTTCTTT.

This sequence joins TRBV4-3 and TRBJ2-7; 9 bases fit TRBD1. The CDR3 has 16 amino acids. After removal of 0 bases from V and 1 base from J, the junction contained 4 bases not matched to a gene. Looked up from germline, CDR1 is LGHNA and CDR2 is YSLEER. The CDR3 DNA reads TGCGCCAGCAGCCAAGAGGGGACAGGGTTATCCTACGAGCAGTACTTC. It translates to CASSQEGTGLSYEQYF.

V is TRBV6-4 and J is TRBJ2-2; 9 bases align to TRBD1. Germline trimming cut 6 bases from V and 6 bases from J; bases unmatched to any gene: 8. CDR1 and CDR2 from the germline V gene are MRHNA and SNTAGT. This CDR3 is 15 amino acids long. CDR3 coding DNA: TGTGCCAGCAGAGGAGGACAGGGGCTCCCCGGGGAGCTGTTTTTT. Amino acid sequence: CASRGGQGLPGELFF.

The chain employs TRBV4-1 and TRBJ2-2; D ambiguous. V was trimmed by 1 base and J by 6 bases, leaving 21 bases between them. The CDR3 length is 18 residues. CDR1 is MGHRA, CDR2 YSYEKL, per germline. The CDR3 region is CASSQVVTIGSRPGELFF. CDR3 nucleotides: TGCGCCAGCAGCCAAGTAGTCACAATAGGGTCGCGTCCCGGGGAGCTGTTTTTT.

The chain links TRBV5-6 to TRBJ2-1; 7 bases match TRBD2. The junction had 2 bases not matched to a gene; V was cut back by 0 bases and J by 5 bases. The CDR3 has 14 amino acids. Germline assignment: CDR1 SGHDT and CDR2 YYEEEE. CDR3 in amino acids: CASSLASGDNEQFF. The DNA for the CDR3 is TGTGCCAGCAGCTTGGCTAGCGGAGACAATGAGCAGTTCTTC. The whole variable domain, filled in from reference TRBV5-6 and TRBJ2-1, reads DAGVTQSPTHLIKTRGQQVTLRCSPKSGHDTVSWYQQALGQGPQFIFQYYEEEERQRGNFPDRFSGHQFPNYSSELNVNALLLGDSALYLCASSLASGDNEQFFGPGTRLTVL.

The chain is built from TRBV6-5 and TRBJ2-1; no clear D. V lost 6 bases to trimming and J lost 0 bases, with 12 bases between them. The CDR3 is 15 residues long. CDR1 is MNHEY and CDR2 is SVGAGI in the germline V gene. The CDR3 DNA follows: TGTGCCAGCAGACGACCGAGGTCCTCCTACAATGAGCAGTTCTTC. It is translated as CASRRPRSSYNEQFF.

In the case of this clone: The sample has other DNA sequences that encode this CDR3 too. This chain uses TRBV27 with TRBJ2-7; possible D gene TRBD1, 6 bases. The CDR3 covers 14 residues. V shed 5 bases and J shed 0 bases, with 11 bases lying between them. In germline, CDR1 is MNHEY, CDR2 SMNVEV (reference sequence). CDR3: CASSPLGGSYEQYF. DNA of the CDR3: TGTGCCAGCAGTCCCCTAGGGGGCTCCTACGAGCAGTACTTC.

This chain links TRBV6-1 with TRBJ1-2; unclear D gene. This CDR3 has 11 amino acids. CDR1 is MNHNS and CDR2 is SASEGT in the germline V gene. Trimming pared 10 bases from V and 8 bases from J, leaving 14 bases between. The chain's CDR3 is CATPIVRGYTF. In nucleotides, the CDR3 is TGTGCCACCCCAATTGTACGCGGCTACACCTTC.

The chain links TRBV6-5 to TRBJ2-3; 7 bases line up with TRBD2. This CDR3 is 14 amino acids long. Germline trimming cut 5 bases from V and 4 bases from J; bases unmatched to any gene: 6. CDR1 MNHEY and CDR2 SVGAGI come from the germline V gene. The CDR3 DNA reads TGTGCCAGCAGTCCCTGGACTAGTTCAGATACGCAGTATTTT. Translated, it gives CASSPWTSSDTQYF.

J is TRBJ2-1 and V is TRBV4-2; D ambiguous. Germline V CDR1 and CDR2: LGHNA, YNFKEQ. Between the trimmed V and J ends, which lost 4 bases and 0 bases, there was a span of 16 bases. The CDR3 has 17 residues. DNA for the CDR3: TGTGCCAGCAGCCGCACAATCGAGAAGAGCTCCTACAATGAGCAGTTCTTC. Translating it yields CASSRTIEKSSYNEQFF.

J is TRBJ2-5 and V is TRBV30; tentatively, D is TRBD1 or TRBD2 (5 bases each). CDR3 length: 13 residues. Trimming left V 0 bases short and J 4 bases short, with 9 bases between. The germline V gene encodes CDR1 GTSNPN and CDR2 SVGIG (reference sequence). CDR3 in amino acids: CAWSVHGAETQYF. CDR3 nucleotide sequence: TGTGCCTGGAGTGTACACGGGGCAGAGACCCAGTACTTC.

V gene TRBV11-2 combines with J gene TRBJ2-1; weak D call: TRBD1 (6 bases). CDR3 length: 14 amino acids. Germline V gene sequence: CDR1 SGHAT, CDR2 FQNNGV. Between the trimmed V and J ends, which lost 3 bases and 5 bases, there was a span of 11 bases. In DNA form, the CDR3 reads TGTGCCAGCAGCTTTTTCAGGGGTGACAATGAGCAGTTCTTC. Encoded protein: CASSFFRGDNEQFF.